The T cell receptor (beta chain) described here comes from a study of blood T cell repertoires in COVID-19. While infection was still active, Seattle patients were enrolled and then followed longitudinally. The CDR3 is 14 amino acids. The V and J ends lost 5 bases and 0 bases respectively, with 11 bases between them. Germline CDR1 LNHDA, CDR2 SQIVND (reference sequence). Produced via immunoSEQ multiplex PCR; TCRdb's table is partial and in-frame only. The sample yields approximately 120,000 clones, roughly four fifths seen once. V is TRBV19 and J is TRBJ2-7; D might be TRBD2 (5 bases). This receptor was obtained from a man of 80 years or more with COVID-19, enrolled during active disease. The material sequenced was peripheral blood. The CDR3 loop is CASSPSIASYEQYF. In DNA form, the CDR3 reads TGTGCCAGTAGTCCTAGCATCGCCTCCTACGAGCAGTACTTC. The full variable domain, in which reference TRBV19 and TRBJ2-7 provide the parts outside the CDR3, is DGGITQSPKYLFRKEGQNVTLSCEQNLNHDAMYWYRQDPGQGLRLIYYSQIVNDFQKGDIAEGYSVSREKKESFPLTVTSAQKNPTAFYLCASSPSIASYEQYFGPGTRLTVT.